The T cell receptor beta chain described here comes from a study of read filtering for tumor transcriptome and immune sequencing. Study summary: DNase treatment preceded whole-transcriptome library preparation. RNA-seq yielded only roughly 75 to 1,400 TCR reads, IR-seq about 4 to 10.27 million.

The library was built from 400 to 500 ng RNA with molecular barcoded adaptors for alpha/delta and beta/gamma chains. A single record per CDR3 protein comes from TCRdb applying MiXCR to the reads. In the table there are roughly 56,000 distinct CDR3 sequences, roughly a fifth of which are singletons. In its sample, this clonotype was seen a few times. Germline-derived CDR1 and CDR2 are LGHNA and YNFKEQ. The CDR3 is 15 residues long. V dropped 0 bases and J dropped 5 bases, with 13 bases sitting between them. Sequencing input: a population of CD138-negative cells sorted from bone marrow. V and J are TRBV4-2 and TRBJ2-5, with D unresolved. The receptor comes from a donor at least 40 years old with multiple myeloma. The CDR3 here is CASSQDWAGPETQYF. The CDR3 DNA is TGTGCCAGCAGCCAAGATTGGGCAGGCCCTGAGACCCAGTACTTC.